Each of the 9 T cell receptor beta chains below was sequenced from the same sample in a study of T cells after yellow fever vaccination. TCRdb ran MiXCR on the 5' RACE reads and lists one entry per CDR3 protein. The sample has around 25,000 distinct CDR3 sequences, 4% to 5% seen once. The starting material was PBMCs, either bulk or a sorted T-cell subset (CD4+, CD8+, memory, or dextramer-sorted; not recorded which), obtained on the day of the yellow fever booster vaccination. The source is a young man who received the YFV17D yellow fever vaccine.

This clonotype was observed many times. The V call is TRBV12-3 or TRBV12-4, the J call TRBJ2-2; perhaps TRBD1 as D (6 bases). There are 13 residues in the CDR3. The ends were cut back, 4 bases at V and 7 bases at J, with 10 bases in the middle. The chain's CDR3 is CASSSQGIGELFF. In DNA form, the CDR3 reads TGTGCCAGCAGTTCTCAGGGGATCGGGGAGCTGTTTTTT.

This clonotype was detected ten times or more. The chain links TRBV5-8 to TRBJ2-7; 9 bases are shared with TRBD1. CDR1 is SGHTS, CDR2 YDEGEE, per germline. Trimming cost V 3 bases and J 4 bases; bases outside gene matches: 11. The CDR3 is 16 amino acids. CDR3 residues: CASSWGSGTGLYEQYF. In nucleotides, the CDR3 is TGTGCCAGCAGCTGGGGCTCCGGGACAGGGCTATACGAGCAGTACTTC. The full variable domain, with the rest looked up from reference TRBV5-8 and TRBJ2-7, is EAGVTQSPTHLIKTRGQQATLRCSPISGHTSVYWYQQALGLGLQFLLWYDEGEERNRGNFPPRFSGRQFPNYSSELNVNALELEDSALYLCASSWGSGTGLYEQYFGPGTRLTVT.

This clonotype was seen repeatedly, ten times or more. The CDR3 sequence: CASSSSLDSSYEQYF. Written as DNA, the CDR3 is TGTGCCAGCAGCTCTAGCCTGGACAGCTCCTACGAGCAGTACTTC. V usage is TRBV7-2 and J usage is TRBJ2-7; the D gene is possibly TRBD1 (6 bases). This CDR3 region has 15 residues. V was shortened by 4 bases and J by 0 bases, with 13 bases between the two germline ends. Germline V lookup: CDR1 SGHTA, CDR2 FQGNSA.

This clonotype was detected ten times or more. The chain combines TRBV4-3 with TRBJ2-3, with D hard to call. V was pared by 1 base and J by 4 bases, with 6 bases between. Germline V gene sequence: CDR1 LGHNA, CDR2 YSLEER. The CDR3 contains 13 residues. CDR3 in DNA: TGCGCCAGCAGCCAAGGACCGGCAGATACGCAGTATTTT. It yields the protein CASSQGPADTQYF.

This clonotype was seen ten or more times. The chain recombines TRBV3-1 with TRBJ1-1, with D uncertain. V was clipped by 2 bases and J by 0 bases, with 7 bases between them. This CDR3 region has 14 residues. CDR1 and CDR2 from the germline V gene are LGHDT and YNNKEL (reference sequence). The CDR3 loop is CASSQPTVNTEAFF. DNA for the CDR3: TGTGCCAGCAGCCAACCGACGGTGAACACTGAAGCTTTCTTT.

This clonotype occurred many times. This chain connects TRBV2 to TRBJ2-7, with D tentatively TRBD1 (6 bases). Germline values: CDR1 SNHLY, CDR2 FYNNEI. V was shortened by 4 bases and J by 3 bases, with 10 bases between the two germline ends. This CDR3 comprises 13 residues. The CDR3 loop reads CASSVGTLYEQYV. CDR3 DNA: TGTGCCAGCAGTGTCGGGACACTCTACGAGCAGTACGTC.

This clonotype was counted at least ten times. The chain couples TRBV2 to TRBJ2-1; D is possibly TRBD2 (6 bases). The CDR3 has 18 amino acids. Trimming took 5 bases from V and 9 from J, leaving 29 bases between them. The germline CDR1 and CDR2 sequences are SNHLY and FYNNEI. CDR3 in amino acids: CASSHPRGVRFLHSEQFF. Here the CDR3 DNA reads TGTGCCAGCAGTCACCCCCGCGGGGTGCGATTTTTACACAGTGAGCAGTTCTTC.

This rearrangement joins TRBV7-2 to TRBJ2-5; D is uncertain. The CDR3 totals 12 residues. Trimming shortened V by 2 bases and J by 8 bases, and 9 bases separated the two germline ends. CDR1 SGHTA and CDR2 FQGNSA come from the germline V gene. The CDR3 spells CASSLSGPTQYF. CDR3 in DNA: TGTGCCAGCAGCTTAAGTGGTCCCACCCAGTACTTC.

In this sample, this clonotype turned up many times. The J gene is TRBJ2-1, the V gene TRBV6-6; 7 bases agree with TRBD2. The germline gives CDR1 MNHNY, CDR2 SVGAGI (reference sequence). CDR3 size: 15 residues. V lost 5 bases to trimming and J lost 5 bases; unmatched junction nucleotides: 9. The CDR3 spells CASSQGLAENNEQFF. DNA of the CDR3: TGTGCCAGCAGTCAAGGTCTAGCGGAAAACAATGAGCAGTTCTTC.